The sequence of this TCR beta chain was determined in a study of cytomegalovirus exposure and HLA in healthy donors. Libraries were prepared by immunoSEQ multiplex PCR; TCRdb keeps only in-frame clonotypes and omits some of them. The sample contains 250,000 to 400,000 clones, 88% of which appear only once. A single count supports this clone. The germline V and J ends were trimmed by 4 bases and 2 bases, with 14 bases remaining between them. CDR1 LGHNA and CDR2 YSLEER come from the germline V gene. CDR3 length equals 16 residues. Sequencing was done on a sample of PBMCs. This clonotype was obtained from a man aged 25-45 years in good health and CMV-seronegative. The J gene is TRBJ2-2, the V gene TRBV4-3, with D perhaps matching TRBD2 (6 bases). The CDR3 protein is CASSRNGGFNTGELFF. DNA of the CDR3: TGCGCCAGCAGCCGTAATGGGGGGTTTAACACCGGGGAGCTGTTTTTT.